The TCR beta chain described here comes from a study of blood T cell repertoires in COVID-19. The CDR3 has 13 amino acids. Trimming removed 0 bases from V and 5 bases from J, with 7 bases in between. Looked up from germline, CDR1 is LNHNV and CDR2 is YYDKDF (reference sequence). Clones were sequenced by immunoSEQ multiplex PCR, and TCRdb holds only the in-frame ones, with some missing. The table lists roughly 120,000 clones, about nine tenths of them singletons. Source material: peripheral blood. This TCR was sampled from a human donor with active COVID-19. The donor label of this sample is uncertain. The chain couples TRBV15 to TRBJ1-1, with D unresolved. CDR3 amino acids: CATSRDYGTEAFF. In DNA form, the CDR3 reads TGTGCCACCAGCAGAGATTACGGGACTGAAGCTTTCTTT.